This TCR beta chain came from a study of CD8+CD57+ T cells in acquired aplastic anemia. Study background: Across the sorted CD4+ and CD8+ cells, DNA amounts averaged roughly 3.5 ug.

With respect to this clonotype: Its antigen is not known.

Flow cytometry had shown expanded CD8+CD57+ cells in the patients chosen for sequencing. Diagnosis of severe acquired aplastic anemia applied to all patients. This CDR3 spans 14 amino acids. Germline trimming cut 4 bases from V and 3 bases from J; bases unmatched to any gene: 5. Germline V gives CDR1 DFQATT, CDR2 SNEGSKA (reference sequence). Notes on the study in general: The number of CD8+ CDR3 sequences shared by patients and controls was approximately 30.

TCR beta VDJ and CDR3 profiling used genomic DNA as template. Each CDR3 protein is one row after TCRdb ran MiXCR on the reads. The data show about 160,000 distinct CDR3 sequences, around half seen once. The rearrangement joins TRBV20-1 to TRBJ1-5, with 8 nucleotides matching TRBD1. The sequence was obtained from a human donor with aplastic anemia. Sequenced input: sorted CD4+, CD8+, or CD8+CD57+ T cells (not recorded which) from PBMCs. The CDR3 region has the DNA TGCAGTGCTACTAACAGGGGGGACAATCAGCCCCAGCATTTT. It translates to CSATNRGDNQPQHF.